Listed below are T cell receptor beta chains from one sample, sequenced in a study of CD8 T cells in Susac syndrome. TCRdb redid the calling of the immunoSEQ multiplex PCR reads with MiXCR, one entry per CDR3 protein. Seen here are some 200,000 distinct CDR3 sequences, 80% to 95% observed once, and the top ten hold around 0.14%. Sequenced material: CD8+ T cells from PBMCs. The origin of the receptors is a human donor with multiple sclerosis. The CDR3 runs from the conserved cysteine through the conserved F or W. D genes are given only for firm matches. Size tells how often a clone was seen (once, few, many) or the class of an expanded clone, and some rows leave it out.

cdr3_length j_call v_call clone_size d_call cdr3_aa cdr3_nt
12 TRBJ2-1 TRBV9 . TRBD1 CASSRTGGSPFF TGTGCCAGCAGCCGAACAGGGGGTTCTCCGTTCTTC
14 TRBJ2-1 TRBV9 . . CASSRSWTDLGQFF TGTGCCAGCAGCAGAAGTTGGACTGATTTGGGGCAGTTCTTC
15 TRBJ1-3 TRBV19 . . CASSRRGYSGNTIYF TGTGCCAGTAGTCGCCGGGGGTACTCTGGAAACACCATATATTTT
19 TRBJ1-1 TRBV12-3/TRBV12-4 . . CASISWVGDTERLNTEAFF TGTGCCAGCATAAGTTGGGTGGGAGACACGGAACGATTGAACACTGAAGCTTTCTTT
13 TRBJ2-7 TRBV27 . . CASSFQPSYEQYF TGTGCCAGCAGTTTCCAGCCCTCCTACGAGCAGTACTTC
15 TRBJ2-5 TRBV7-9 . TRBD2 CASSSSGRPGETQYF TGTGCCAGCAGCTCTAGCGGGAGGCCGGGAGAGACCCAGTACTTC
11 TRBJ1-1 TRBV19 . . CASSLSTKAFF TGTGCCAGTAGTCTATCTACAAAAGCTTTCTTT
15 TRBJ2-3 TRBV15 . . CATSRDSRATDTQYF TGTGCCACCAGCAGAGACTCCCGGGCCACAGATACGCAGTATTTT
14 TRBJ1-4 TRBV12-3/TRBV12-4 . . CASSQQATNEKLFF TGTGCCAGCAGTCAACAGGCAACTAATGAAAAACTGTTTTTT
14 TRBJ1-1 TRBV5-1 . . CASSRDLMNTEAFF TGCGCCAGCAGCCGTGACCTCATGAACACTGAAGCTTTCTTT
13 TRBJ2-1 TRBV20-1 . . CSAMRDPYNEQFF TGCAGTGCTATGCGGGACCCCTACAATGAGCAGTTCTTC
17 TRBJ2-3 TRBV9 once TRBD1 CASSEPRDRVNTDTQYF TGTGCCAGCAGCGAACCCAGGGACAGGGTGAACACAGATACGCAGTATTTT
15 TRBJ2-1 TRBV6-5 . TRBD2 CASSYSAGGINEQFF TGTGCCAGCAGTTACTCGGCGGGAGGGATAAATGAGCAGTTCTTC
14 TRBJ2-3 TRBV20-1 few TRBD2 CSASGLAVTDTQYF TGCAGTGCTTCCGGACTAGCGGTGACAGATACGCAGTATTTT
13 TRBJ1-2 TRBV9 . . CASSFGGGGGYTF TGTGCCAGCAGCTTTGGCGGGGGTGGCGGCTACACCTTC
14 TRBJ1-4 TRBV24-1 . TRBD1 CATSDLQRGRKLFF TGTGCCACCAGTGATTTGCAGAGGGGGCGAAAACTGTTTTTT
14 TRBJ1-1 TRBV7-2 . . CASSHLGSGTEAFF TGTGCCAGCAGCCACCTCGGGTCGGGAACTGAAGCTTTCTTT
13 TRBJ2-7 TRBV24-1 . . CATSDLTGDEQYF TGTGCCACCAGTGATTTGACGGGAGACGAGCAGTACTTC
13 TRBJ2-7 TRBV9 . . CASSAFPGSEQYF TGTGCCAGCAGCGCGTTCCCCGGGTCCGAGCAGTACTTC
13 TRBJ2-5 TRBV6-2/TRBV6-3 . . CASSYDPFRTQYF TGTGCCAGCAGTTACGACCCCTTCAGAACCCAGTACTTC
16 TRBJ1-2 TRBV2 . . CASREHRRTKNYGYTF TGTGCCAGCAGGGAACATCGACGCACGAAAAACTATGGCTACACCTTC
15 TRBJ1-2 TRBV29-1 once . CSVATSRGWFYGYTF TGCAGCGTTGCAACTTCCCGGGGCTGGTTCTATGGCTACACCTTC
14 TRBJ1-3 TRBV10-3 . . CAIYGPGSGNTIYF TGTGCCATCTATGGTCCAGGGTCTGGAAACACCATATATTTT
12 TRBJ2-1 TRBV28 . . CACYDRHNEQFF TGTGCCTGCTATGACAGACACAATGAGCAGTTCTTC
14 TRBJ2-5 TRBV27 . TRBD2 CASSRTSAQETQYF TGTGCCAGCAGCCGGACTAGCGCCCAAGAGACCCAGTACTTC
16 TRBJ2-1 TRBV15 . . CATSRPGGATYNEQFF TGTGCCACCAGCAGACCAGGCGGGGCGACCTACAATGAGCAGTTCTTC
16 TRBJ2-1 TRBV16 . . CAGSQSDPRSYNEQFF TGTGCCGGCAGCCAATCGGATCCTCGCTCCTACAATGAGCAGTTCTTC
17 TRBJ2-1 TRBV27 . . CASSFGNWQGHYNEQFF TGTGCCAGCAGTTTCGGGAACTGGCAGGGTCATTACAATGAGCAGTTCTTC